The clone carrying this T cell receptor (beta chain) was counted many times. The antigen remains unidentified. The study made its TCR cDNA through 5'RACE template switching. That step introduced a universal primer site along with UMIs. From the 5' RACE reads, TCRdb called clonotypes with MiXCR, one entry per CDR3 protein. This table holds approximately 150,000 distinct CDR3 sequences, roughly a tenth found once. The data were taken from a study of T cells after yellow fever vaccination. The wider study: Each low-cell-number fraction was prepared by means of SMART-Seq v4 Ultra Low Input.

Study-level findings and limits: The secondary response peaked faster, at day 5 versus 15, but was weaker.

From germline, CDR1 is LNHDA and CDR2 SQIVND (reference sequence). CDR3 size: 14 residues. Trimming took off 2 bases at V and 8 bases at J, with 13 bases between the two ends. The material was CD8+ T cells sorted from PBMCs, obtained 45 days after the yellow fever booster vaccination. The clonotype originates from a man between 18 and 29 years old who received the YFV17D yellow fever vaccine. The chain employs TRBV19 and TRBJ2-1; a possible D gene is TRBD1 (5 bases). CDR3 loop: CASSIRGRADEQFF. In nucleotides, the CDR3 is TGTGCCAGTAGTATAAGGGGTCGGGCCGATGAGCAGTTCTTC.